This T cell receptor beta chain was profiled in a study of T cell repertoires in cytomegalovirus infection. Study-wide context: Recently identified HLA-C-restricted CMV epitopes and well-studied HLA-B-restricted CMV epitopes were used by the study. Based on public TCR beta signatures, there were indications of CMV infection and of a matching HLA type. General study points: Totalled public TCR beta family frequency picked out people who carried CMV plus the relevant HLA. Dominating the ex vivo response were HLA-C-restricted CMV-specific TCR beta clonotypes.

TCRdb analysed the reads with MiXCR anew, one entry per CDR3 protein. The table records just over 450,000 distinct CDR3 sequences, about 44% of them present only once. On this clonotype: As yet, its antigen is unknown.

V lost 5 bases and J 4 bases, leaving 15 bases between the germline ends. In germline, CDR1 is MNHEY, CDR2 SVGAGI. This CDR3 contains 14 residues. This sequence was found in a human donor in good health (CMV status not recorded). Some clones in this sample may be carry-over from other donors' samples. This rearrangement joins TRBV6-5 to TRBJ2-7; D tentatively reads TRBD1 or TRBD2 (5 bases each). The sequencing used cultured PBMCs, collected from culture after CMV antigen stimulation. DNA for the CDR3: TGTGCCAGCAGTGGACGACCGGGGCAGTACGAGCAGTACTTC. Protein: CASSGRPGQYEQYF.